A selection of T cell receptor beta chains follows, all from one sample in a study of CD8 T cells in ankylosing spondylitis. TCRdb called the 5' RACE reads again in MiXCR, with one record for every CDR3 protein. The data show hundreds of thousands of distinct CDR3 sequences, 25% to 30% seen once. The sample consisted of blood, either unsorted or a sorted T cell fraction (not recorded which). These receptors originate from a male donor with ankylosing spondylitis. Each CDR3 is given with its conserved first and last residue. Fields, in order: D gene, clone size, J gene, V gene, CDR3 protein, CDR3 DNA. D genes are given only for firm matches. Some rows mark clone size as missing; the rest say once, few, many or name a class of expanded clone.

>-|-|TRBJ1-1|TRBV6-1
CASRRDRNTEAFF
TGTGCCAGCAGGAGAGACAGGAACACTGAAGCTTTCTTT
>-|-|TRBJ1-2|TRBV10-3
CAILDTTNYGYTF
TGTGCCATCCTGGACACCACTAACTATGGCTACACCTTC
>-|few|TRBJ2-3|TRBV11-2
CASSLGVRRDGRTDTQYF
TGTGCCAGCAGCTTAGGGGTGAGACGGGACGGCAGAACAGATACGCAGTATTTT
>TRBD2|-|TRBJ2-1|TRBV11-2
CASSPPVAGGLVESAYNEQFF
TGTGCCAGCAGCCCCCCGGTAGCGGGAGGGCTGGTGGAGTCCGCCTACAATGAGCAGTTCTTC
>-|-|TRBJ1-1|TRBV3-1
CASSQDMGAGEAEAFF
TGTGCCAGCAGCCAAGATATGGGGGCAGGGGAGGCTGAAGCTTTCTTT
>-|few|TRBJ1-5|TRBV20-1
CSAQAQYSNQPQHF
TGCAGTGCCCAAGCGCAGTATAGCAATCAGCCCCAGCATTTT
>-|-|TRBJ2-3|TRBV20-1
CSARERGNTDTQYF
TGCAGTGCTAGAGAACGGGGGAACACAGATACGCAGTATTTT
>-|few|TRBJ2-2|TRBV5-5
CASSLVRLANTGELFF
TGTGCCAGCAGCTTGGTGAGGCTTGCGAACACCGGGGAGCTGTTTTTT
>-|many|TRBJ2-3|TRBV7-2
CASSLVSTDTQYF
TGTGCCAGCAGCTTAGTCAGCACAGATACGCAGTATTTT
>-|few|TRBJ2-3|TRBV20-1
CSAPRQGGGTDTQYF
TGCAGTGCTCCCCGACAGGGAGGAGGAACAGATACGCAGTATTTT
>-|few|TRBJ2-1|TRBV6-1
CASSDRVGVHEQFF
TGTGCCAGCAGTGACAGGGTGGGTGTTCATGAGCAGTTCTTC
>-|-|TRBJ1-6|TRBV20-1
CSARDVPGSPLHF
TGCAGTGCTAGAGATGTACCCGGGTCACCCCTCCACTTT
>TRBD2|few|TRBJ2-2|TRBV25-1
CASSDSAGGSLWVTGELFF
TGTGCCAGCAGTGACTCTGCGGGAGGGTCGTTATGGGTCACCGGGGAGCTGTTTTTT
>TRBD2|few|TRBJ2-5|TRBV7-2
CASTSQAGPRETQYF
TGTGCCAGCACGTCCCAAGCGGGACCCCGAGAGACCCAGTACTTC
>TRBD1|few|TRBJ1-5|TRBV7-2
CASRGGQLQPQHF
TGTGCCAGCAGGGGGGGACAGTTACAGCCCCAGCATTTT
>-|few|TRBJ2-1|TRBV6-1
CASSGERGNEQFF
TGTGCCAGCAGCGGCGAAAGGGGCAATGAGCAGTTCTTC
>TRBD2|-|TRBJ2-2|TRBV12-3/TRBV12-4
CASSLARGGSAGELFF
TGTGCCAGCAGTTTAGCGCGGGGCGGGAGTGCAGGGGAGCTGTTTTTT
>-|few|TRBJ1-1|TRBV5-1
CASSLGREGNEAFF
TGCGCCAGCAGCTTGGGTCGGGAGGGGAATGAAGCTTTCTTT
>-|-|TRBJ2-2|TRBV15
CATSRDRGTSNTGELFF
TGTGCCACCAGCAGAGATCGGGGAACCTCGAACACCGGGGAGCTGTTTTTT
>-|-|TRBJ2-2|TRBV5-1
CASKGREGSGELFF
TGCGCCAGCAAGGGGCGCGAGGGTTCCGGGGAGCTGTTTTTT
>-|few|TRBJ1-4|TRBV5-1
CASSLEQSREKLFF
TGCGCCAGCAGCTTGGAACAATCACGGGAAAAACTGTTTTTT
>TRBD2|-|TRBJ2-3|TRBV11-2
CASSLVAGGPVWTDTQYF
TGTGCCAGCAGCTTAGTAGCGGGAGGGCCGGTGTGGACAGATACGCAGTATTTT
>-|-|TRBJ2-2|TRBV18
CASSPPWETGELFF
TGTGCCAGCTCACCACCGTGGGAAACCGGGGAGCTGTTTTTT
>-|-|TRBJ2-7|TRBV6-6
CASSGTREQYF
TGTGCCAGCAGTGGGACAAGAGAGCAGTACTTC
>-|-|TRBJ1-5|TRBV5-6
CASSSGQSAYQPQHF
TGTGCCAGCAGCTCAGGACAGAGCGCCTACCAGCCCCAGCATTTT
>-|few|TRBJ2-2|TRBV2
CASRYRVGDTGELFF
TGTGCCAGCAGATACAGGGTGGGAGACACCGGGGAGCTGTTTTTT
>-|few|TRBJ2-1|TRBV24-1
CATSDSATWVNEQFF
TGTGCCACCAGTGATTCCGCGACGTGGGTCAATGAGCAGTTCTTC
>-|-|TRBJ1-5|TRBV21-1
CASSKGQGAQPQHF
TGTGCCAGCAGCAAGGGTCAGGGGGCTCAGCCCCAGCATTTT
>TRBD1|few|TRBJ2-1|TRBV5-1
CASSSPRTGAYNEQFF
TGCGCCAGCAGCTCCCCAAGGACAGGAGCCTACAATGAGCAGTTCTTC
>-|-|TRBJ2-5|TRBV15
CATSSAGPQETQYF
TGTGCCACCAGCAGTGCAGGTCCTCAAGAGACCCAGTACTTC
>TRBD2|-|TRBJ2-1|TRBV20-1
CSASSPGLAGGHNNEQFF
TGCAGTGCTAGCTCACCCGGACTAGCGGGAGGGCACAACAATGAGCAGTTCTTC
>-|few|TRBJ1-1|TRBV12-3/TRBV12-4
CASSKSLEAFF
TGTGCCAGCAGTAAGAGCCTTGAAGCTTTCTTT
>-|-|TRBJ2-2|TRBV12-3/TRBV12-4
CASSRWGDTGELFF
TGTGCCAGCAGTAGGTGGGGGGACACCGGGGAGCTGTTTTTT
>TRBD1|few|TRBJ1-2|TRBV29-1
CSGRQGANYGYTF
TGCAGCGGGAGACAGGGAGCTAACTATGGCTACACCTTC
>TRBD1|once|TRBJ1-1|TRBV19
CASSMEGAGTEAFF
TGTGCCAGTAGTATGGAGGGGGCAGGCACTGAAGCTTTCTTT
>TRBD2|few|TRBJ2-3|TRBV15
CATSRDLTSGTTDTQYF
TGTGCCACCAGCAGAGATCTAACTAGCGGGACCACAGATACGCAGTATTTT
>-|few|TRBJ2-1|TRBV12-3/TRBV12-4
CASSSRLPPYNEQFF
TGTGCCAGCAGTTCGAGACTACCTCCCTACAATGAGCAGTTCTTC
>-|-|TRBJ2-7|TRBV6-5
CASSYSGNPYEQYF
TGTGCCAGCAGTTATTCGGGAAACCCCTACGAGCAGTACTTC
>-|few|TRBJ2-2|TRBV7-2
CASSSRTDTGELFF
TGTGCCAGCAGCTCTAGGACAGACACCGGGGAGCTGTTTTTT
>TRBD1|-|TRBJ1-1|TRBV20-1
CSALRGGREAFF
TGCAGTGCTCTCAGGGGGGGGAGGGAAGCTTTCTTT
>TRBD1|few|TRBJ1-5|TRBV12-3/TRBV12-4
CASSLLGQGGQPQHF
TGTGCCAGCAGTTTGCTCGGACAGGGGGGACAGCCCCAGCATTTT
>TRBD2|-|TRBJ2-2|TRBV12-3/TRBV12-4
CASSFGGRVGELFF
TGTGCCAGCAGTTTCGGCGGGAGGGTGGGGGAGCTGTTTTTT
>TRBD1|-|TRBJ2-7|TRBV28
CASSLQGPYEQYF
TGTGCCAGCAGTCTACAGGGGCCCTACGAGCAGTACTTC
>-|many|TRBJ2-1|TRBV6-2/TRBV6-3
CASSRSSYNEQFF
TGTGCCAGCAGTCGCAGCTCCTACAATGAGCAGTTCTTC
>TRBD2|few|TRBJ2-5|TRBV27
CASSLLGGRGKETQYF
TGTGCCAGCAGTTTATTGGGCGGGAGGGGAAAGGAGACCCAGTACTTC
>-|few|TRBJ1-4|TRBV5-1
CASRAVEWEKLFF
TGCGCCAGCAGGGCCGTAGAGTGGGAAAAACTGTTTTTT
>-|-|TRBJ2-1|TRBV11-2
CASSLDLGRHNEQFF
TGTGCCAGCAGCTTAGATTTAGGACGGCATAATGAGCAGTTCTTC
>-|few|TRBJ2-7|TRBV20-1
CSASRDAAYEQYF
TGCAGTGCTAGTAGGGACGCGGCCTACGAGCAGTACTTC